A single sample gave rise to the 5 T cell receptor beta chains below, sequenced in a study of blood T cell repertoires in COVID-19 (dated by TCRdb to the early 2020s). Libraries were prepared through the immunoSEQ multiplex PCR assay. Drawn from immuneACCESS, this table holds only the in-frame rearrangements with V and J called that TCRdb kept. Clones are partly lost; checked studies trace under half to an unresolved V gene and leave the rest unexplained. This sample gives under 400,000 clones in total; more than 70% of them show up just once. The top ten hold more than 1.5% of the sample. The sample consisted of PBMCs or T cells enriched from blood (not recorded which). The source of these receptors is a man aged 40-55 years in a cohort exposed to, infected with or recovered from COVID-19 (not recorded which).

The chain combines TRBV27 with TRBJ2-7; TRBD2 is a possible D gene (5 bases). The germline V and J ends were trimmed by 6 bases and 5 bases, with 11 bases remaining between them. The CDR3 runs 12 residues. Looked up from germline, CDR1 is MNHEY and CDR2 is SMNVEV (reference sequence). The CDR3 nucleotides are TGTGCCAGCAGCCCTAGGAGGCACGAGCAGTACTTC. Amino acids: CASSPRRHEQYF.

For this clone: Other DNA sequences in the sample encode the same CDR3. This rearrangement joins TRBV5-1 to TRBJ2-1; 12 nucleotides match TRBD2. The trim removed 0 bases at V and 4 bases at J, leaving 2 bases unmatched. Germline CDR1 is SGHRS and CDR2 is YFSETQ. CDR3 length equals 16 residues. CDR3 loop: CASSLGLAGAYNEQFF. The CDR3 region has the DNA TGCGCCAGCAGCTTGGGACTAGCGGGAGCGTACAATGAGCAGTTCTTC.

The V call is TRBV18, the J call TRBJ1-6; D uncertain. V lost 0 bases and J lost 10, with 10 bases in between. Germline V lookup: CDR1 KGHSH, CDR2 LQKENI. CDR3 length: 14 amino acids. The CDR3 DNA reads TGTGCCAGCTCACCACCGGGAGGGAACTCACCCCTCCACTTT. Protein: CASSPPGGNSPLHF.

The chain has TRBV5-1 and TRBJ1-6; TRBD1 aligns across 7 bases. Per germline, CDR1 SGHRS and CDR2 YFSETQ. The CDR3 loop spans 15 amino acids. The junction had 10 bases not matched to a gene; V was cut back by 4 bases and J by 9 bases. The CDR3 DNA reads as TGCGCCAGCAGCCTGACAGGGCAACCGGGTTCACCCCTCCACTTT. Translation gives CASSLTGQPGSPLHF.

The chain is built from TRBV20-1 and TRBJ2-5; possible D gene TRBD2, 5 bases. The CDR3 sequence is 11 residues long. The germline V gene has CDR1 DFQATT and CDR2 SNEGSKA (reference sequence). Trimming removed 5 bases from V and 5 bases from J, with 9 bases in between. Here the CDR3 DNA reads TGCAGTGCTCCGAGGAGGGAGACCCAGTACTTC. Translating gives CSAPRRETQYF.